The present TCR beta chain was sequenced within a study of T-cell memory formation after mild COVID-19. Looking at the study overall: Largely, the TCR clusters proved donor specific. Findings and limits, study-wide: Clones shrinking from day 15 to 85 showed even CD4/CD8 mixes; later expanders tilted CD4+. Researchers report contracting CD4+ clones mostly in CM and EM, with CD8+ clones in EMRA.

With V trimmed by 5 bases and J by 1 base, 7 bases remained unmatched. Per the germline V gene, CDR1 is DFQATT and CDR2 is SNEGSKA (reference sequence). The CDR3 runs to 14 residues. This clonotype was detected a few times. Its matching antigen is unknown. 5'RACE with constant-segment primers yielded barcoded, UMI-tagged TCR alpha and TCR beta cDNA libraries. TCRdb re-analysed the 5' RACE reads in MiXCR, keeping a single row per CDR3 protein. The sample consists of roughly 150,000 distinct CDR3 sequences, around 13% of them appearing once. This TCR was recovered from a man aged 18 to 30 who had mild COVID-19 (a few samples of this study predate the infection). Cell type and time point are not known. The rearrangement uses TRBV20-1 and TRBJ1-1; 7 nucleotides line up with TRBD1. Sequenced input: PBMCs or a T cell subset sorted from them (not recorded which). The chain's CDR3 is CSAPRTGTNTEAFF. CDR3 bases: TGCAGTGCTCCGAGGACAGGAACGAACACTGAAGCTTTCTTT.